This TCR beta chain is drawn from a study of cytomegalovirus exposure and HLA in healthy donors. Germline V CDR1 and CDR2: MGHRA, YSYEKL. V was clipped by 4 bases and J by 2 bases, with 8 bases between them. This CDR3 comprises 14 residues. The method was immunoSEQ multiplex PCR; TCRdb's version includes in-frame clones alone and lacks a portion of them. The table includes 130,000 to 150,000 clones, 85% to 90% detected once. The sequencing input was PBMCs. The V call is TRBV4-1, the J call TRBJ2-2, with D unclear. The TCR sequence derives from a woman under 30 in good health and CMV-seropositive. The CDR3 loop is CASSRGSNTGELFF. DNA of the CDR3: TGCGCCAGCAGCCGAGGATCAAACACCGGGGAGCTGTTTTTT.